The T cell receptor beta chain described here comes from a study of shared clonotypes between healthy human individuals. General study results and limits: With few donors, the genetic and exposure-history diversity represented was limited.

Replicate PCRs from sorted subsets contained 200 ng DNA, which is some 32,000 T cell genomes. Sequencing was performed with immunoSEQ multiplex PCR; in TCRdb, only in-frame clones are kept and a portion is missing. Among 2,500,000 or so clones listed, approximately 94% were seen once. This CDR3 is built from 15 residues. The germline V gene encodes CDR1 SNHLY and CDR2 FYNNEI. Unmatched junction bases numbered 2, after V lost 4 bases and J lost 1 base. Every donor was a Caucasian adult from Nashville, Tennessee. Details on this clone: Its target is unknown.

The rearrangement links TRBV2 to TRBJ2-5; TRBD2 matches 11 bases. The sequence came from a man aged 18 to 30 in good health. Sequences were obtained from naive CD4+ T cells sorted from blood. Stated subset: CD45RA+ positively selected. CDR3 residues: CASSATSGTQETQYF. In DNA form, the CDR3 reads TGTGCCAGCAGTGCGACTAGCGGGACCCAAGAGACCCAGTACTTC.